These 20 T cell receptor beta chains originate from one sample sequenced in a study of T-cell reconstitution after alpha-beta-depleted transplantation in children. Unique molecular identifiers were used in preparing the TCRbeta library. TCRdb recomputed calls from the PCR reads with MiXCR, one row per CDR3 protein. The table lists roughly 310,000 distinct CDR3 sequences, approximately 23% of them singletons. This specimen consisted of PBMCs, mostly from graft donor cells, obtained 180 days after TCRalphabeta/CD19-depleted stem cell transplant. The source of these receptors is a male patient aged 10 to 17 who had a stem cell transplant for acute lymphoblastic leukemia, so the T cells may come from the graft donor.

The chain combines TRBV5-6 with TRBJ2-1, with a weak D call TRBD2 (5 bases). This CDR3 has 15 amino acids. Trimming removed 1 base at V and 4 bases at J, with 12 bases between. CDR1 SGHDT and CDR2 YYEEEE come from the germline V gene. The CDR3 DNA is TGTGCCAGCAGCTTGTTTCCCAGCGGTTACAATGAGCAGTTCTTC. Protein product: CASSLFPSGYNEQFF.

As to this clonotype: An end of the junction differs from the germline gene, which may be a read error. V gene TRBV18 combines with J gene TRBJ2-7; 15 nucleotides align to TRBD2. Germline CDR1 reads KGHSH; CDR2 reads LQKENI. The CDR3 is made up of 15 amino acids. The CDR3 DNA sequence: TGTGCCAGCTCATGGGGACTAGCGGGAGGCTACGAGCGGTACTTC. It encodes CASSWGLAGGYERYF.

For the CDR3, the DNA is TGTGCCACCAGCCCCCCCATCGGTCAGCCCCAGCATTTT. As protein: CATSPPIGQPQHF. The chain couples TRBV24-1 to TRBJ1-5; D is ambiguous. This CDR3 is 13 amino acids long. The V gene lost 7 bases and the J gene lost 6 bases, with 12 bases spanning the gap. CDR1 is KGHDR, CDR2 SFDVKD, per germline.

This chain links TRBV11-2 with TRBJ2-6; TRBD1 might be the D (7 bases). The CDR3 length is 16 residues. Trimming left V 1 base short and J 3 bases short, with 10 bases between. Germline values: CDR1 SGHAT, CDR2 FQNNGV. The CDR3 here is CASSLAQGGGANVLTF. CDR3 coding DNA: TGTGCCAGCAGCTTAGCTCAGGGGGGTGGGGCCAACGTCCTGACTTTC. The variable domain in full, completed from reference TRBV11-2 and TRBJ2-6, reads EAGVAQSPRYKIIEKRQSVAFWCNPISGHATLYWYQQILGQGPKLLIQFQNNGVVDDSQLPKDRFSAERLKGVDSTLKIQPAKLEDSAVYLCASSLAQGGGANVLTFGAGSRLTVL.

The J gene is TRBJ2-3, the V gene TRBV4-1; D unclear. Germline CDR1 reads MGHRA; CDR2 reads YSYEKL. Trimming stripped 1 base from V and 0 bases from J, with 8 bases between. This CDR3 comprises 15 residues. CDR3 loop: CASSQAVDSTDTQYF. Written as DNA, the CDR3 is TGCGCCAGCAGCCAAGCGGTGGATAGCACAGATACGCAGTATTTT.

V is TRBV28 and J is TRBJ1-2; D might be TRBD1 (5 bases). The CDR3 consists of 16 residues. The V gene lost 6 bases and the J gene lost 1 base, with 18 bases spanning the gap. Germline values: CDR1 MDHEN, CDR2 SYDVKM. The CDR3 loop is CASSPYLGVNNYGYTF. The CDR3 coding sequence is TGTGCCAGCAGCCCATACCTGGGGGTTAATAACTATGGCTACACCTTC.

This clonotype came up a few times. The chain has TRBV9 and TRBJ1-2, with TRBD1 as a possible D gene (5 bases). CDR3 length equals 17 residues. Trimming took 4 bases from V and 3 from J, leaving 22 bases between them. Germline-derived CDR1 and CDR2 are SGDLS and YYNGEE. CDR3: CASSLLPAGAPYYGYTF. The CDR3 DNA reads TGTGCCAGCAGCTTGCTACCTGCCGGGGCGCCATACTATGGCTACACCTTC.

This clonotype was recorded a few times. V and J are TRBV4-2 and TRBJ2-7; D call uncertain. Trimming took 0 bases from V and 0 from J, leaving 9 bases between them. Germline CDR1 is LGHNA and CDR2 is YNFKEQ. The CDR3 length is 15 residues. The CDR3 region is CASSQDLGGSYEQYF. CDR3 sequence (DNA): TGTGCCAGCAGCCAAGATCTAGGCGGCTCCTACGAGCAGTACTTC.

This clonotype was seen more than once but under ten times. The rearrangement joins TRBV4-1 to TRBJ2-5; TRBD2 aligns across 12 bases. V was clipped by 4 bases and J by 2 bases; unmatched bases: 11. This CDR3 contains 18 residues. Germline V CDR1 and CDR2: MGHRA, YSYEKL. The CDR3 is CASSRWTLLAGGQETQYF. The CDR3 coding sequence is TGCGCCAGCAGCCGTTGGACACTACTAGCGGGAGGACAAGAGACCCAGTACTTC.

V usage is TRBV3-1 and J usage is TRBJ2-7; D remains unclear. Trimming cost V 3 bases and J 2 bases, with 11 bases left between them. This CDR3 contains 14 residues. Germline CDR1 LGHDT, CDR2 YNNKEL (reference sequence). This CDR3 reads CASSHALKTYEQYF. CDR3 nucleotides: TGTGCCAGCAGCCACGCCTTAAAGACCTACGAGCAGTACTTC.

This clonotype has just a few counts. DNA for the CDR3: TGCAGTGCTAGAGTGCGACGGACCTATGGCTACACCTTC. Translation: CSARVRRTYGYTF. The chain has TRBV20-1 and TRBJ1-2; D not resolved. Germline loops: CDR1 DFQATT, CDR2 SNEGSKA (reference sequence). V was cut by 1 base and J by 4 bases, with 10 bases left in between. This CDR3 has 13 amino acids.

The table lists this clonotype with a count of one. J is TRBJ2-1 and V is TRBV19, with 7 bases identical to TRBD1. The CDR3 has 14 residues. The V segment lost 5 bases and the J segment 7 bases; nucleotides outside the gene matches: 8. CDR1 is LNHDA, CDR2 SQIVND, per germline (reference sequence). DNA of the CDR3: TGTGCCAGTAGTTTCGGGACAGTGATAAATGAGCAGTTCTTC. Translating it yields CASSFGTVINEQFF.

V is TRBV11-2 and J is TRBJ2-5; D uncertain. Trimming removed 1 base at V and 2 bases at J, with 17 bases between. The CDR3 has 17 residues. Germline V gene sequence: CDR1 SGHAT, CDR2 FQNNGV. For the CDR3, the DNA is TGTGCCAGCAGCTTAGGGGCAAGATTTGTGTCGCAAGAGACCCAGTACTTC. Amino acid sequence: CASSLGARFVSQETQYF.

This clonotype occurred a few times. The V and J genes are TRBV10-3 and TRBJ2-7; D might be TRBD1 or TRBD2, each matching 6 bases. In germline, CDR1 is ENHRY, CDR2 SYGVKD. Trimming shortened V by 4 bases and J by 3 bases, and 13 bases separated the two germline ends. This CDR3 spans 14 amino acids. CDR3 coding DNA: TGTGCCATCAGTGGGGGGGCAGCCATCTACGAGCAGTACTTC. This translates into CAISGGAAIYEQYF.

The chain recombines TRBV7-9 with TRBJ2-3; TRBD2 agrees at 8 bases. The CDR3 has 15 amino acids. The germline CDR1 and CDR2 sequences are SEHNR and FQNEAQ (reference sequence). Trimming took 3 bases from V and 5 from J; bases not matched to a gene: 7. The CDR3 DNA is TGTGCCAGCAGCTTTGGGAGCGGGAGTGGAGATACGCAGTATTTT. It encodes CASSFGSGSGDTQYF.

This clonotype came up a few times. The V call is TRBV2, the J call TRBJ1-6; no definite D call. Germline V CDR1 and CDR2: SNHLY, FYNNEI. V was shortened by 7 bases and J by 2 bases, with 9 bases between the two germline ends. CDR3 length: 14 residues. CDR3 sequence reads: CASNPRAYNSPLHF. In DNA form, the CDR3 reads TGTGCCAGCAATCCCCGGGCCTATAATTCACCCCTCCACTTT.

V and J are TRBV7-9 and TRBJ2-5, with D perhaps assigned TRBD1 or TRBD2 (5 bases each). CDR1 is SEHNR, CDR2 FQNEAQ, per germline (reference sequence). CDR3 length: 14 amino acids. Trimming removed 8 bases at V and 4 bases at J, with 17 bases between. In nucleotides, the CDR3 is TGTGCCAGCCGGGGACCGAAGATACTAGAGACCCAGTACTTC. It encodes CASRGPKILETQYF.

CDR3 in amino acids: CSASSGPTEKLFF. The CDR3 nucleotides are TGCAGTGCTAGTTCGGGACCGACTGAAAAACTGTTTTTT. The genes are TRBV20-1 and TRBJ1-4; possible D gene TRBD1, 5 bases. Trimming left V 3 bases short and J 7 bases short, with 12 bases between. CDR1 and CDR2 (germline): DFQATT, SNEGSKA (reference sequence). The CDR3 spans 13 residues.

The chain links TRBV29-1 to TRBJ2-7, with 11 positions matching TRBD2. This CDR3 spans 14 amino acids. Looked up from germline, CDR1 is SQVTM and CDR2 is ANQGSEA. V lost 7 bases and J lost 1; bases outside the gene matches: 6. For the CDR3, the DNA is TGCAGCGCCATGTCTAGCGGGAGGTCCTACGAGCAGTACTTC. Its translation: CSAMSSGRSYEQYF.

The rearrangement joins TRBV5-1 to TRBJ2-5; D remains ambiguous. This CDR3 is 12 amino acids long. With 0 bases removed from V and 5 bases from J, the gap between germline ends came to 5 bases. Germline V gives CDR1 SGHRS, CDR2 YFSETQ. The CDR3 protein is CASSLAVETQYF. The DNA of the CDR3 is TGCGCCAGCAGCTTGGCCGTCGAGACCCAGTACTTC.